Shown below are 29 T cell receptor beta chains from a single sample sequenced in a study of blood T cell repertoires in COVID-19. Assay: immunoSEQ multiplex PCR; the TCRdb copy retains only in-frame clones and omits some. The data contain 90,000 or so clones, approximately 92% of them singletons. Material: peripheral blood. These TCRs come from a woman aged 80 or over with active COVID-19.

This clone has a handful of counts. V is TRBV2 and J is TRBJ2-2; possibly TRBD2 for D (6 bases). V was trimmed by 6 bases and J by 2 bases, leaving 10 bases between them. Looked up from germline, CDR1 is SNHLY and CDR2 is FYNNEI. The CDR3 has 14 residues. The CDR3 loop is CASRSGLNTGELFF. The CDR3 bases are TGTGCCAGCAGATCAGGACTAAACACCGGGGAGCTGTTTTTT.

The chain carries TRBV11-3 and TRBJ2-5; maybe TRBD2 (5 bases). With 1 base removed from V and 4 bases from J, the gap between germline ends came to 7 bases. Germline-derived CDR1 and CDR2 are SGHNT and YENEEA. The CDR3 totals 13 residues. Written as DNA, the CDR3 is TGTGCCAGCAGCTTAGGTCGGGGAGAGACCCAGTACTTC. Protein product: CASSLGRGETQYF. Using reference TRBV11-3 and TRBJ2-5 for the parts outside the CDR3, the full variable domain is EAGVVQSPRYKIIEKKQPVAFWCNPISGHNTLYWYLQNLGQGPELLIRYENEEAVDDSQLPKDRFSAERLKGVDSTLKIQPAELGDSAVYLCASSLGRGETQYFGPGTRLLVL.

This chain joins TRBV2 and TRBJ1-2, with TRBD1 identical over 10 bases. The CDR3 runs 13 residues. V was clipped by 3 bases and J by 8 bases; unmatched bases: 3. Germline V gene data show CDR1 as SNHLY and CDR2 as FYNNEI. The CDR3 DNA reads TGTGCCAGCAGTGAGGACAGGGGGGCCGGCTACACCTTC. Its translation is CASSEDRGAGYTF.

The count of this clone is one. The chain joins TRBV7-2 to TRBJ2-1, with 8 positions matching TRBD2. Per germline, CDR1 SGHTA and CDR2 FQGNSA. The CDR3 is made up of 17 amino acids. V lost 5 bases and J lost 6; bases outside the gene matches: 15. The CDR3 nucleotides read TGTGCCAGCAGCCCCTCGGGGGGGGCTAGCGGCCGCAATGAGCAGTTCTTC. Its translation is CASSPSGGASGRNEQFF. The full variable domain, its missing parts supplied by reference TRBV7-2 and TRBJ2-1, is GAGVSQSPSNKVTEKGKDVELRCDPISGHTALYWYRQSLGQGLEFLIYFQGNSAPDKSGLPSDRFSAERTGGSVSTLTIQRTQQEDSAVYLCASSPSGGASGRNEQFFGPGTRLTVL.

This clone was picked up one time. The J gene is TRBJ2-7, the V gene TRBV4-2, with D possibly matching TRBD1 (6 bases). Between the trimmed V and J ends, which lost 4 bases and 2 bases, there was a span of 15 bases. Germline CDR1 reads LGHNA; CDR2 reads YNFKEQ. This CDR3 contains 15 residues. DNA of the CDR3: TGTGCCAGCAGCCCCCGTTTGGGGGCTACCTACGAGCAGTACTTC. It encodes CASSPRLGATYEQYF.

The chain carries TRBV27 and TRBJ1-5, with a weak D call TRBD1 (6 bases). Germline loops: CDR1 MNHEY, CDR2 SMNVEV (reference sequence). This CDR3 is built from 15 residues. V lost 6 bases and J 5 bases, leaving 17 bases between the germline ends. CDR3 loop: CASRSLEAGDQPQHF. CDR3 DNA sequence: TGTGCCAGCAGAAGCCTCGAGGCAGGGGATCAGCCCCAGCATTTT.

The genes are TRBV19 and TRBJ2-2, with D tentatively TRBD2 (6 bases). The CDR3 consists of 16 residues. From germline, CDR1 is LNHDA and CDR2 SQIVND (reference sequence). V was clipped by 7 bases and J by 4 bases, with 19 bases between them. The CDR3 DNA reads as TGTGCCAGTACCAACCCCCGCGGGACGCTCACCGGGGAGCTGTTTTTT. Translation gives CASTNPRGTLTGELFF.

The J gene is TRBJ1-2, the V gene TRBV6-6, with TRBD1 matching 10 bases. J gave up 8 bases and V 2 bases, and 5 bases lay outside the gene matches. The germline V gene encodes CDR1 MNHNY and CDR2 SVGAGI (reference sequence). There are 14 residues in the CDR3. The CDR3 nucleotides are TGTGCCAGCAGTTACGGGGACAGGGGCTGGGGCTACACCTTC. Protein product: CASSYGDRGWGYTF.

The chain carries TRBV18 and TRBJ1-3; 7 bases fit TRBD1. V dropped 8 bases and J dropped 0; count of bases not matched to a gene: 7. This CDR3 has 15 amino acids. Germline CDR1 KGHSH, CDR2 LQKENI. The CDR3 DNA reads TGTGCCAGCCACCAAGGGACAGACTCTGGAAACACCATATATTTT. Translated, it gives CASHQGTDSGNTIYF.

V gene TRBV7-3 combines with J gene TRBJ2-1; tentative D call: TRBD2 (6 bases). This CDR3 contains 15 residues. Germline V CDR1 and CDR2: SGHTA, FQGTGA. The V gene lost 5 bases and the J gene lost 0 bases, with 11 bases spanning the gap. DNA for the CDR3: TGTGCCAGCAGCCCGACTAGAGACTCCTACAATGAGCAGTTCTTC. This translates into CASSPTRDSYNEQFF.

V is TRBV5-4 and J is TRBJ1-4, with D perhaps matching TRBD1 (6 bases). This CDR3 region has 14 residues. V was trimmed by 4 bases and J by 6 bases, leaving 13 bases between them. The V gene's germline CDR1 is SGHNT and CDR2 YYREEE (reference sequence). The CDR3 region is CASSLRTEDEKLFF. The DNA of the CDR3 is TGTGCCAGCAGCCTACGGACAGAAGATGAAAAACTGTTTTTT.

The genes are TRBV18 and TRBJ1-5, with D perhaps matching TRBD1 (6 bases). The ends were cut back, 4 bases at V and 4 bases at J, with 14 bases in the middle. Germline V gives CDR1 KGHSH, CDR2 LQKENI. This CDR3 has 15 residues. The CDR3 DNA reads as TGTGCCAGCTCACTGCCAGGGGTTCGGAATCAGCCCCAGCATTTT. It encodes CASSLPGVRNQPQHF.

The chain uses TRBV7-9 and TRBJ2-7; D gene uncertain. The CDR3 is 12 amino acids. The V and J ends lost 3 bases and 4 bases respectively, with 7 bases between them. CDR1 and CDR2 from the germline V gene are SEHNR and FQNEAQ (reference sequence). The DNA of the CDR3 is TGTGCCAGCAGCTTTACCGGTTACGAGCAGTACTTC. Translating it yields CASSFTGYEQYF.

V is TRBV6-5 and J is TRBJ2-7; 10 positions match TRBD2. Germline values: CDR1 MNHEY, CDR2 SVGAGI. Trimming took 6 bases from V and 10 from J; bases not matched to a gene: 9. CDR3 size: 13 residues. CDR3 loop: CASSKGLAGAQYF. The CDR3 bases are TGTGCCAGCAGCAAGGGCCTAGCGGGAGCCCAGTACTTC.

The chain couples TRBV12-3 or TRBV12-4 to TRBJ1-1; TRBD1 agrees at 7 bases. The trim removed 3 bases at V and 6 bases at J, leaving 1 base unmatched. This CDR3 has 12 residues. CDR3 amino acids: CASSFGTAEAFF. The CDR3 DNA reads TGTGCCAGCAGTTTCGGGACAGCTGAAGCTTTCTTT.

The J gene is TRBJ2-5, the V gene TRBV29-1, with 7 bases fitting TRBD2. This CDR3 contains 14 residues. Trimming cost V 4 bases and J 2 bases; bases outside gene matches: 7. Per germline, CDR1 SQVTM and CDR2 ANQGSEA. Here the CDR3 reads CSVAGGSSQETQYF. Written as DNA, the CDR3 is TGCAGCGTTGCCGGCGGGAGCAGTCAAGAGACCCAGTACTTC. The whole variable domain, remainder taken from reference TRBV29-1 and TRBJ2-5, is SAVISQKPSRDICQRGTSLTIQCQVDSQVTMMFWYRQQPGQSLTLIATANQGSEATYESGFVIDKFPISRPNLTFSTLTVSNMSPEDSSIYLCSVAGGSSQETQYFGPGTRLLVL.

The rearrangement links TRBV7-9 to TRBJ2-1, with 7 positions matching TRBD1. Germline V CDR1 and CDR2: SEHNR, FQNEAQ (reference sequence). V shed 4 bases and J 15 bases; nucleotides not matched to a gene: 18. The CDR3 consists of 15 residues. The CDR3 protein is CASSSTGTETSRGFF. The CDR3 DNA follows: TGTGCCAGCAGCTCTACCGGGACAGAGACCTCACGGGGGTTCTTC.

CDR3 DNA sequence: TGTGCCAGCAGCCCTCTCGGAGCAGGGTCCGGGGAGCTGTTTTTT. Its protein is CASSPLGAGSGELFF. The chain uses TRBV11-2 and TRBJ2-2; D may be TRBD1 (5 bases). Germline CDR1 is SGHAT and CDR2 is FQNNGV. The CDR3 loop spans 15 amino acids. V was pared by 5 bases and J by 6 bases, with 16 bases between.

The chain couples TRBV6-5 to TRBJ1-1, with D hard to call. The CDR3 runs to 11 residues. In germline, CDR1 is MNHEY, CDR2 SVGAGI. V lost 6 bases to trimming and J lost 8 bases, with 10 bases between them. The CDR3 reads CASRTGGEAFF. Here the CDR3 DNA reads TGTGCCAGCAGGACGGGAGGGGAAGCTTTCTTT.

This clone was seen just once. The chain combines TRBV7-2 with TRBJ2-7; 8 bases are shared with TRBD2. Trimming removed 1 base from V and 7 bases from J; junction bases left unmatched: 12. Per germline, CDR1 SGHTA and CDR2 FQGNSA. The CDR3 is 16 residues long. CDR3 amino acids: CASSLGQAGVGGEQYF. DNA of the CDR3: TGTGCCAGCAGCTTAGGTCAAGCGGGAGTCGGGGGGGAGCAGTACTTC.

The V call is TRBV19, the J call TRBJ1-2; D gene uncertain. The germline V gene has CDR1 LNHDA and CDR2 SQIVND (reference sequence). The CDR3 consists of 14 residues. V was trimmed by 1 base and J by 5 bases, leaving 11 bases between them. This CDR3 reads CASSIGAGRYGYTF. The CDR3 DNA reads TGTGCCAGTAGTATAGGGGCAGGCCGTTATGGCTACACCTTC. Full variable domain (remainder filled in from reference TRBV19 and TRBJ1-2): DGGITQSPKYLFRKEGQNVTLSCEQNLNHDAMYWYRQDPGQGLRLIYYSQIVNDFQKGDIAEGYSVSREKKESFPLTVTSAQKNPTAFYLCASSIGAGRYGYTFGSGTRLTVV.

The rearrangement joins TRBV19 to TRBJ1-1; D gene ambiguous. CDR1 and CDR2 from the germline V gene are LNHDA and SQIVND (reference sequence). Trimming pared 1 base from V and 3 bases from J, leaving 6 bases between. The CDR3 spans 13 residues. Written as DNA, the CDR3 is TGTGCCAGTAGTATAGCCCAGTACACTGAAGCTTTCTTT. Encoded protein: CASSIAQYTEAFF.

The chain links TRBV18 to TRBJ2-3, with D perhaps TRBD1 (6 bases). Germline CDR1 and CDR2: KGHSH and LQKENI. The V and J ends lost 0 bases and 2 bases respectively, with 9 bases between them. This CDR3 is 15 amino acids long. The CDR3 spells CASSPPRGLTDTQYF. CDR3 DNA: TGTGCCAGCTCACCACCCAGGGGCCTCACAGATACGCAGTATTTT.

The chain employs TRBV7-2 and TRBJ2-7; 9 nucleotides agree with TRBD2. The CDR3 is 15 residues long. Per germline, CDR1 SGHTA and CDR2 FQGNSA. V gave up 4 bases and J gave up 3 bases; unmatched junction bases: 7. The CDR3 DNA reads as TGTGCCAGCAGCTCGAATAGCGGGAGTGTCTACGAGCAGTACTTC. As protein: CASSSNSGSVYEQYF.

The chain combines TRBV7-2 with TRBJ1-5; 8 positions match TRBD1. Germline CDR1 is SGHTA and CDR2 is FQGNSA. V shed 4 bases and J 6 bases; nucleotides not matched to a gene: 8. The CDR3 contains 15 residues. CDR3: CASSYTGGSSQPQHF. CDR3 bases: TGTGCCAGCAGCTATACAGGGGGTTCCAGTCAGCCCCAGCATTTT. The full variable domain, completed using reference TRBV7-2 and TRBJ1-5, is GAGVSQSPSNKVTEKGKDVELRCDPISGHTALYWYRQSLGQGLEFLIYFQGNSAPDKSGLPSDRFSAERTGGSVSTLTIQRTQQEDSAVYLCASSYTGGSSQPQHFGDGTRLSIL.

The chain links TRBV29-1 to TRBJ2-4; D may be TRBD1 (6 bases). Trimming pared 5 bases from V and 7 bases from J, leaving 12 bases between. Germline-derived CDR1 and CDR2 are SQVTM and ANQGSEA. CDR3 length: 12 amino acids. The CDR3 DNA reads TGCAGCGTTAGGGGGAGCAGGAACATTCAGTACTTC. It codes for CSVRGSRNIQYF. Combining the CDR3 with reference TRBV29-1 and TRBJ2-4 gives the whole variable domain SAVISQKPSRDICQRGTSLTIQCQVDSQVTMMFWYRQQPGQSLTLIATANQGSEATYESGFVIDKFPISRPNLTFSTLTVSNMSPEDSSIYLCSVRGSRNIQYFGAGTRLSVL.

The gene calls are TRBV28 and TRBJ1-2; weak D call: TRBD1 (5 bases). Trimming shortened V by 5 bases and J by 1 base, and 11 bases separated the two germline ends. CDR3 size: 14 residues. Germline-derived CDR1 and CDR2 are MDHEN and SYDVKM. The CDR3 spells CASSPAGVNYGYTF. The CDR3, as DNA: TGTGCCAGCAGTCCCGCGGGGGTTAACTATGGCTACACCTTC.

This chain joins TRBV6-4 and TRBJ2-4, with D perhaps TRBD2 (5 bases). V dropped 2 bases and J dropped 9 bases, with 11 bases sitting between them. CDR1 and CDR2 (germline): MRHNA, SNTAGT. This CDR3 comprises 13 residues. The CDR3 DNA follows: TGTGCCAGCAGTGACGATCTCCGGGGCATTCAGTACTTC. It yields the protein CASSDDLRGIQYF.

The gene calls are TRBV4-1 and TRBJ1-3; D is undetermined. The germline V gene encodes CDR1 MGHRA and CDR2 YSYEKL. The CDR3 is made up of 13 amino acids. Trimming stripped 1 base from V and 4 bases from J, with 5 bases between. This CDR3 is CASSQVRGNTIYF. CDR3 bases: TGCGCCAGCAGCCAAGTACGGGGAAACACCATATATTTT.